This T cell receptor (beta chain) was sequenced during a study of T cells in Graves' hyperthyroidism and ophthalmopathy. Study outcomes and limitations: Before onset, ophthalmopathy was predicted by the model a median 6.5 months earlier.

This CDR3 is built from 14 residues. The germline CDR1 and CDR2 sequences are DFQATT and SNEGSKA (reference sequence). V dropped 5 bases and J dropped 3 bases, with 17 bases sitting between them. Each patient was aged 18 to 65 and had newly diagnosed hyperthyroidism of under 2 months' duration. The source material, RNA transcripts, was used to amplify TCR beta CDR3 regions. Primed by the HTBI set, a first-round RT-PCR was run on the TCR CDR3. TCRdb passed the multiplex PCR reads through MiXCR, listing each CDR3 protein once. The sample holds hundreds of thousands of distinct CDR3 sequences; less than 15% are singletons and the top ten take roughly a tenth. With regard to this clonotype: Its antigen is still unknown.

The TCR originated in a woman aged 18-29 years with Graves' hyperthyroidism. The chain has TRBV20-1 and TRBJ2-7, with D tentatively TRBD1 or TRBD2 (7 bases each). The sample taken for sequencing was blood. The CDR3 loop reads CSAPQGRGLYEQYF. The CDR3 DNA reads as TGCAGTGCTCCACAGGGGAGGGGACTCTACGAGCAGTACTTC.